A selection of T cell receptor beta chains follows, all from one sample in a study of cytomegalovirus exposure and HLA in healthy donors. Profiling relied on immunoSEQ multiplex PCR, and the TCRdb table lists in-frame clones only, not all of them. The sample holds over 100,000 clones, 65% to 80% seen once. The specimen sequenced was PBMCs. The origin of the receptors is a female donor in good health and CMV-seronegative. CDR3s leave out the opening cysteine and the closing phenylalanine or tryptophan. A clone size is listed for some rows: how often the clone was seen (once, few, many), or a class if it is expanded.

>NA|TRBV11-2|13
ASSLDPGLLGELF
>once|TRBV5-1|12
ASSQPGPGDTQY
>few|TRBV6-5|12
ASSSGQGIAEAF
>NA|TRBV5-1|13
ASSLTGTTYNEQF
>NA|TRBV25-1|13
ASSVGSSYNSPLH
>NA|TRBV5-5|12
ASTWGQGTYEQY
>NA|TRBV9|16
ASSVDIGAGQPLVSQY
>NA|TRBV20-1|7
STYRAYT
>NA|TRBV7-3|13
ASSLTPGPLNEQF
>NA|TRBV5-5|14
ASSSRKAGGPKEQF
>NA|TRBV6-5|14
ASSYSGTANTGELF
>NA|TRBV30|14
AWSGGRAQGGQPQH
>NA|TRBV5-4|12
ASSLGSGSYEQY
>NA|TRBV19|11
ASSIDQETEAF
>few|TRBV27|10
ASGSGGYGYT
>few|TRBV9|13
ATAIGGQVNEKLF
>NA|TRBV5-4|12
ASSLEGRANEQF
>NA|TRBV5-4|15
ASTAPLSDAWNTEAF
>NA|TRBV15|14
ATSREVAIRTDTQY
>NA|TRBV2|13
ASSTQGWRGNTIY
>NA|TRBV5-6|11
ASSLGEVGELF
>NA|TRBV2|12
ARAVGQGGYGYT
>NA|TRBV6-4|11
ASSDSRSWEQY
>NA|TRBV5-8|12
ASSLKGRDYGYT
>NA|TRBV14|17
ASSPNPGLAGGPSYEQY
>once|TRBV6-5|14
ASSYTRQGPSYGYT
>NA|TRBV7-9|13
ASSQGQLGGSPLH
>few|TRBV6-1|12
ASSSGTRNYEQY
>NA|TRBV18|12
ASATASLNTEAF
>NA|TRBV30|12
AWIVRGRGGGYT
>NA|TRBV10-2|13
ASRPGLEVTYEQY
>few|TRBV6-4|12
ASSGEGASSPLH
>NA|TRBV7-2|14
ASSLAGAGSTDTQY
>NA|TRBV23-1|13
ASSQSGQPNTEAF
>few|TRBV14|10
ASSQEFGVVY
>NA|TRBV6-1|12
ASSEFSSTDTQY
>few|TRBV6-1|13
ASRAGGPSNTEAF
>NA|TRBV27|13
ASSGTGVVNTEAF
>NA|TRBV4-2|15
ASSHARTSGGQDTQY
>NA|TRBV10-3|12
AISESPGSYGYT
>NA|TRBV14|10
ASSPDRHGYT
>few|TRBV10-3|13
AISEPGQGGDGYT
>NA|TRBV11-2|13
ASMSARFIPDTQY
>NA|TRBV7-8|14
ASSSLIGGKTDTQY
>NA|TRBV9|12
AGAPSRENTEAF
>NA|TRBV2|13
ASSPSGGFGDTQY